This T cell receptor beta chain emerged from a study of tumor-infiltrating lymphocytes in primary liver carcinoma. Whole-study results and caveats: When set against blood, tumors had a significantly higher top-250-clone fraction (p = 0.039). Left bulk and unsorted, the samples did not allow CD4+ and CD8+ repertoires to be compared.

They got blood RNA out of unsorted whole blood and also pulled out germline DNA. A note on this clonotype: The antigen remains unidentified. A single base separates this from a much larger clone, so it may be a read error.

From around 500 ng of total RNA, TCR beta-specific cDNA was reverse-transcribed using a constant-region primer. TCR beta libraries came from three nested multiplex PCR rounds using slightly modified ARM-PCR. Researchers ran the first two PCR rounds for roughly 10 cycles each with TRBV1-TRBV30 forward primers and a C-beta reverse primer. TCRdb ran MiXCR on the multiplex PCR reads and lists one entry per CDR3 protein. Of approximately 300,000 distinct CDR3 sequences in the sample, 55% to 65% were seen once. The CDR3 spans 16 residues. Looked up from germline, CDR1 is LGHNA and CDR2 is YNFKEQ. Sequenced material: peripheral blood. The chain links TRBV4-2 to TRBJ2-3, with D hard to call. The sequence was obtained from a man in his forties with primary liver carcinoma and hepatitis B virus infection. The CDR3 loop reads CTSSQVVGSSTDTQYF. The CDR3 bases are TGTACCAGCAGCCAAGTGGTGGGTTCTAGCACAGATACGCAGTATTTT.